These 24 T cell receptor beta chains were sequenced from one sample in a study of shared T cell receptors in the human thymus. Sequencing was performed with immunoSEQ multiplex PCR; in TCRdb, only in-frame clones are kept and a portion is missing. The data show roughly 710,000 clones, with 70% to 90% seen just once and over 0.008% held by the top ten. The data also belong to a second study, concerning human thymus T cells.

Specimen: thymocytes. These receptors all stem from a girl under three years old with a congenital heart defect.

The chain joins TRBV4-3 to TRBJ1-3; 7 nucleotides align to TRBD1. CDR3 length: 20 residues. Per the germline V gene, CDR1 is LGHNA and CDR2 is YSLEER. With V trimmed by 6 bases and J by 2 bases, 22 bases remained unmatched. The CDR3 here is CASRTEKDRVSSLPGNTIYF. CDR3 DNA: TGCGCCAGCAGAACAGAAAAAGACAGGGTGAGTTCCCTCCCTGGAAACACCATATATTTT.

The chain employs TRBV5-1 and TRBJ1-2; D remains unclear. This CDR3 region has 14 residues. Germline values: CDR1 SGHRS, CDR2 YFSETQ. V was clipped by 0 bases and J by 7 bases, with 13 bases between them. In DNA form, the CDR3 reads TGCGCCAGCAGCTTGGGTCGGGGTTTCGGTGGCTACACCTTC. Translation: CASSLGRGFGGYTF.

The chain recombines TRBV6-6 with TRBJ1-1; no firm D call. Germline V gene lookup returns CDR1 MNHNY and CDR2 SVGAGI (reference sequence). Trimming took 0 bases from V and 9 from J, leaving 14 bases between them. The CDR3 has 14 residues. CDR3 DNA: TGTGCCAGCAGTTACTCGATCCGGCGGTGCCAAGCTTTCTTT. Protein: CASSYSIRRCQAFF.

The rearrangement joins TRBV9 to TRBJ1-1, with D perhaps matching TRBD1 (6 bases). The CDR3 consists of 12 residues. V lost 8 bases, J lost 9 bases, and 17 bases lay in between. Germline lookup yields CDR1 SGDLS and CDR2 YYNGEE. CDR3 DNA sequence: TGTGCCAGTGCGGGTACAGGGCCCAAAGCTTTCTTT. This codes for CASAGTGPKAFF. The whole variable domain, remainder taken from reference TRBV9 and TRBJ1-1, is DSGVTQTPKHLITATGQRVTLRCSPRSGDLSVYWYQQSLDQGLQFLIQYYNGEERAKGNILERFSAQQFPDLHSELNLSSLELGDSALYFCASAGTGPKAFFGQGTRLTVV.

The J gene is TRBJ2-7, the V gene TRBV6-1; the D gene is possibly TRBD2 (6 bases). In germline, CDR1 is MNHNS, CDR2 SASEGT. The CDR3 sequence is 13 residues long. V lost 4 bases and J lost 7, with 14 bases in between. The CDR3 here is CASSVVSAGEQYF. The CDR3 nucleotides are TGTGCCAGCAGTGTAGTTTCCGCGGGGGAGCAGTACTTC.

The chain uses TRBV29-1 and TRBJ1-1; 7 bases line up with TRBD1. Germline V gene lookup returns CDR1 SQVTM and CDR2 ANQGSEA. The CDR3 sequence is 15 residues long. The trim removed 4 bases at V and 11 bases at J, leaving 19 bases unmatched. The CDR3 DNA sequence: TGCAGCGTTGTAATCCAGGGGGACCCCTCGCGGATTGCTTTCTTT. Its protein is CSVVIQGDPSRIAFF.

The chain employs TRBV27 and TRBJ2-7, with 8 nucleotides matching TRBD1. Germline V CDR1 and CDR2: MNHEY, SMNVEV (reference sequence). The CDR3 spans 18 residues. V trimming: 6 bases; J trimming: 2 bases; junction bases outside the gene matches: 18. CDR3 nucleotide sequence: TGTGCCAGCAGCAGCGGACAGGGAGAAGGCTCAACGCCCTACGAGCAGTACTTC. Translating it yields CASSSGQGEGSTPYEQYF.

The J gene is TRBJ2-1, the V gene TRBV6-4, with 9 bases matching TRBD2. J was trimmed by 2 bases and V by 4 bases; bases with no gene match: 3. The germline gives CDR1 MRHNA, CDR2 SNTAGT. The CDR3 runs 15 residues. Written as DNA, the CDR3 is TGTGCCAGCAGTGTGGCGGGGGGGCCCTACAATGAGCAGTTCTTC. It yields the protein CASSVAGGPYNEQFF.

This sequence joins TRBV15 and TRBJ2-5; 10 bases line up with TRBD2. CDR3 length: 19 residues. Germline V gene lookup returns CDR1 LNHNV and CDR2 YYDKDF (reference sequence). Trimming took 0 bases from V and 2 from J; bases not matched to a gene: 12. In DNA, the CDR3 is TGTGCCACCAGCAGAGATCTGTTGCCAGCGGGGGGGACACAAGAGACCCAGTACTTC. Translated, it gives CATSRDLLPAGGTQETQYF.

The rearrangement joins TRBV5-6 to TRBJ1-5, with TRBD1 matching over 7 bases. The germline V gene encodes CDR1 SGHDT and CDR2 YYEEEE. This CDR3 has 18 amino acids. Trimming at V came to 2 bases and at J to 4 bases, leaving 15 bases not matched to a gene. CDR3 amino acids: CASSFRFVGQVENQPQHF. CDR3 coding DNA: TGTGCCAGCAGCTTTCGTTTTGTCGGACAGGTCGAAAATCAGCCCCAGCATTTT.

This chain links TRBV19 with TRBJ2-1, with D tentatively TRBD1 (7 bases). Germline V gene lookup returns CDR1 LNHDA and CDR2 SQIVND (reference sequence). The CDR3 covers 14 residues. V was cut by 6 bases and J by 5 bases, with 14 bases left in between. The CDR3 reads CASSQGGRDNEQFF. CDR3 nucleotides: TGTGCCAGTAGCCAGGGGGGCAGGGACAATGAGCAGTTCTTC.

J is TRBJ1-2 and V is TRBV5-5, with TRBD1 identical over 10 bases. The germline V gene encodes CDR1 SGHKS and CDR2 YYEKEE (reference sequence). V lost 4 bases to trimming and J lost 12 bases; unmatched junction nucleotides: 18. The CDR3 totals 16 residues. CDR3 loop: CASSPRQGASAVGDTF. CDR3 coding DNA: TGTGCCAGCAGCCCAAGACAGGGGGCGAGCGCTGTGGGGGACACCTTC.

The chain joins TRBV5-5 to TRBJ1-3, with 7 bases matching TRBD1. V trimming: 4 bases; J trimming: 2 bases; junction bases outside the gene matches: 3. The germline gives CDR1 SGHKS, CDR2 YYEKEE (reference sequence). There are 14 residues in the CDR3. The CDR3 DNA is TGTGCCAGCAGCGACAGGGTTGCTGGAAACACCATATATTTT. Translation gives CASSDRVAGNTIYF.

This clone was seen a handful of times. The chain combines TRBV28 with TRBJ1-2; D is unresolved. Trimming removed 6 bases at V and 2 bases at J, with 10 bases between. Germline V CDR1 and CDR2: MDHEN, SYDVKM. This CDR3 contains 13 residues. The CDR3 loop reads CASREGLNYGYTF. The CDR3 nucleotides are TGTGCCAGCAGAGAGGGATTGAACTATGGCTACACCTTC.

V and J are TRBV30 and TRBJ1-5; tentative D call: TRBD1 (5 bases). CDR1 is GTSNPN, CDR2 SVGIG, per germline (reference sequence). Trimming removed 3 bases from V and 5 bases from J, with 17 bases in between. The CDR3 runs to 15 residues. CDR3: CAWRNKWGEDQPQHF. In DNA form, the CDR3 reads TGTGCCTGGAGGAACAAATGGGGGGAAGATCAGCCCCAGCATTTT. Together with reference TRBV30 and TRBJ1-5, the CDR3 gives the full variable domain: SQTIHQWPATLVQPVGSPLSLECTVEGTSNPNLYWYRQAAGRGLQLLFYSVGIGQISSEVPQNLSASRPQDRQFILSSKKLLLSDSGFYLCAWRNKWGEDQPQHFGDGTRLSIL.

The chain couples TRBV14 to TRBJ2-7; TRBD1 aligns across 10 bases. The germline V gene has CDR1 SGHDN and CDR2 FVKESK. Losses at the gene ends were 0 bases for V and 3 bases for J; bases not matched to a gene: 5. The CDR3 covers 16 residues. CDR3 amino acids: CASSQEGGTGDYEQYF. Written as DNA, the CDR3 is TGTGCCAGCAGCCAAGAAGGGGGGACAGGGGACTACGAGCAGTACTTC.

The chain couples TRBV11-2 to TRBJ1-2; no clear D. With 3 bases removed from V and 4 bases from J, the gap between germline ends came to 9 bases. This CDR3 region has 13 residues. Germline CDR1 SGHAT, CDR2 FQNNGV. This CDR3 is CASSFWRLYGYTF. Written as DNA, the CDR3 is TGTGCCAGCAGCTTCTGGCGGCTCTATGGCTACACCTTC.

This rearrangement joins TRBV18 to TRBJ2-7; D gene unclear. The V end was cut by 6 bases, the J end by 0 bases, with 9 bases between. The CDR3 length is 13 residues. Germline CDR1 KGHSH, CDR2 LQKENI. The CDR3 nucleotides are TGTGCCAGCTCTCTCAGTATCTCCTACGAGCAGTACTTC. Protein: CASSLSISYEQYF.

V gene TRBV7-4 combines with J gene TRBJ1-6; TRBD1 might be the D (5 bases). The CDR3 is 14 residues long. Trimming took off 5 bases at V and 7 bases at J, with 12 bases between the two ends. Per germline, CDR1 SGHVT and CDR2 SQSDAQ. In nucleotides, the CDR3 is TGTGCCAGCAGCCCCTGGGACTTCAATTCACCCCTCCACTTT. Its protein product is CASSPWDFNSPLHF. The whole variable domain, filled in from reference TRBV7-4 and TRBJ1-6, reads GAGVSQSPRYKVAKRGRDVALRCDSISGHVTLYWYRQTLGQGSEVLTYSQSDAQRDKSGRPSGRFSAERPERSVSTLKIQRTEQGDSAVYLCASSPWDFNSPLHFGNGTRLTVT.

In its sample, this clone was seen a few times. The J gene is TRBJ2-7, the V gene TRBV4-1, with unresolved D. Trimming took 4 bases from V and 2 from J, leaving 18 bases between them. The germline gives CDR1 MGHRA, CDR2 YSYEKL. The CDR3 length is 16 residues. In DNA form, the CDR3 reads TGCGCCAGCAGCCCAACGCGTACTAATCTAGCCTACGAGCAGTACTTC. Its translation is CASSPTRTNLAYEQYF.

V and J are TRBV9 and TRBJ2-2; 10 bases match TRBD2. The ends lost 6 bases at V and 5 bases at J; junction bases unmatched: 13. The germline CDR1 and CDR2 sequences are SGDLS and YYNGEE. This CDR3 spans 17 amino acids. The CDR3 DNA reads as TGTGCCAGCACCAGCGTAGGTACTAGCGGGACTACCGGGGAGCTGTTTTTT. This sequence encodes CASTSVGTSGTTGELFF.

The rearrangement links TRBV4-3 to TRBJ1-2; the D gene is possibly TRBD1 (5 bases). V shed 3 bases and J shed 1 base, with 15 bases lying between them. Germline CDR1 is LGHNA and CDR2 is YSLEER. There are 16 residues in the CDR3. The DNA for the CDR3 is TGCGCCAGCAGCCAGGAGGTGGGGGGGGGTAACTATGGCTACACCTTC. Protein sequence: CASSQEVGGGNYGYTF.

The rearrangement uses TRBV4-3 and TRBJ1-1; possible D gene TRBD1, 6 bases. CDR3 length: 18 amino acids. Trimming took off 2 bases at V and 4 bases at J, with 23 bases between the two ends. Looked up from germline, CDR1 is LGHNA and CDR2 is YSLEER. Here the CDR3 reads CASSQPRDKGNNGTEAFF. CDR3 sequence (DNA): TGCGCCAGCAGCCAACCCAGGGACAAGGGGAATAATGGCACTGAAGCTTTCTTT.

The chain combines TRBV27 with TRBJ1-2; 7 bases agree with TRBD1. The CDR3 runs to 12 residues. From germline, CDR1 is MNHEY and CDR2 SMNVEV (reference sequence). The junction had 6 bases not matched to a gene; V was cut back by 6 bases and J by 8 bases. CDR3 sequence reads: CASSYDREGYTF. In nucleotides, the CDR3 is TGTGCCAGCAGCTACGACAGGGAAGGCTACACCTTC.